The rows below give T cell receptor beta chains drawn from one sample of a study of blood T cells in healthy people across ages. TCRdb reprocessed the 5' RACE reads with MiXCR, giving one entry per CDR3 protein. The repertoire consists of hundreds of thousands of distinct CDR3 sequences, with around 25% occurring once and the leading ten covering 8% to 10%. These data were likewise used in another study, on T cells of mothers and their children.

The sequenced sample was blood. Receptor source: a boy aged 5-17 years in good health. Both conserved end residues are part of each CDR3. A D gene is named only where the DNA matches it firmly. Not all rows give a size; the values are once, few, many and, for expanded clones, a class.

j_call	v_call	d_call	clone_size	cdr3_aa	cdr3_nt
TRBJ2-3	TRBV3-1	TRBD2	few	CASSQVLAVSSDTQYF	TGTGCCAGCAGCCAGGTCCTAGCGGTAAGCTCGGATACGCAGTATTTT
TRBJ2-1	TRBV29-1	-	-	CSVEDSQIYNEQFF	TGCAGCGTTGAAGATTCACAGATATACAATGAGCAGTTCTTC
TRBJ2-5	TRBV24-1	TRBD1	few	CATSDRSDRGLGRETQYF	TGTGCCACCAGTGACCGATCGGACAGGGGGCTCGGTCGAGAGACCCAGTACTTC
TRBJ1-2	TRBV6-5	-	-	CASSSNPFGSDGYTF	TGTGCCAGCAGCTCTAATCCCTTTGGATCCGATGGCTACACCTTC
TRBJ2-5	TRBV7-2	-	-	CASSLAHRETQYF	TGTGCCAGCAGCTTAGCGCACCGGGAGACCCAGTACTTC
TRBJ2-5	TRBV29-1	-	few	CSVQIAIEQYF	TGCAGCGTTCAGATAGCGATTGAGCAGTACTTC
TRBJ2-1	TRBV13	TRBD2	-	CASSTGTSGVYEQFF	TGTGCCAGCAGTACCGGGACTAGCGGGGTATATGAGCAGTTCTTC
TRBJ2-7	TRBV12-5	TRBD2	-	CASGLVRGGTSLYEQYF	TGTGCTAGTGGTTTGGTACGGGGGGGGACGTCATTGTACGAGCAGTACTTC
TRBJ1-2	TRBV27	TRBD1	-	CASSRDSFNYGYTF	TGTGCCAGCAGCCGGGACAGCTTTAACTATGGCTACACCTTC
TRBJ2-5	TRBV10-2	TRBD2	many	CASSEVAGGQETQYF	TGCGCCAGCAGTGAGGTAGCGGGAGGGCAGGAGACTCAGTACTTC
TRBJ1-2	TRBV5-6	TRBD1	few	CASSYYRGYGYTF	TGTGCCAGCAGCTACTACAGGGGCTATGGCTACACCTTC
TRBJ2-1	TRBV19	TRBD1	-	CASSMSQGMNEQFF	TGTGCCAGTAGTATGTCACAGGGGATGAATGAGCAGTTCTTC
TRBJ2-4	TRBV4-1	-	-	CASSQDMRLAKNIQYF	TGCGCCAGCAGCCAAGACATGCGGTTAGCCAAAAACATTCAGTACTTC
TRBJ2-1	TRBV4-3	TRBD2	few	CASSQERTSGGYEQFF	TGCGCCAGCAGCCAAGAGCGGACTAGCGGGGGATATGAGCAGTTCTTC
TRBJ2-3	TRBV6-5	-	-	CASSYSRGSTDTQYF	TGTGCCAGCAGTTACTCCAGGGGAAGCACAGATACGCAGTATTTT
TRBJ2-1	TRBV3-1	TRBD2	few	CASSQVGLAGNEQFF	TGTGCCAGCAGCCAAGTGGGACTAGCGGGAAATGAGCAGTTCTTC
TRBJ2-1	TRBV4-1	-	few	CASRPGAGENYNEQFF	TGCGCCAGCAGACCGGGGGCGGGGGAGAACTACAATGAGCAGTTCTTC
TRBJ2-7	TRBV24-1	-	-	CATSDLWGYEQYF	TGTGCCACCAGTGATTTGTGGGGCTACGAGCAGTACTTC
TRBJ1-5	TRBV6-1	-	few	CASSEGRESNQPQHF	TGTGCCAGCAGTGAGGGCAGGGAAAGCAATCAGCCCCAGCATTTT
TRBJ2-2	TRBV7-2	-	few	CASSGDANTGELFF	TGTGCCAGCAGCGGGGACGCGAACACCGGGGAGCTGTTTTTT
TRBJ2-3	TRBV29-1	-	few	CSVEGGGGLTTDTQYF	TGCAGCGTTGAAGGGGGTGGGGGCTTGACGACAGATACGCAGTATTTT
TRBJ2-3	TRBV7-3	TRBD2	few	CASSPGGRGDTQYF	TGTGCCAGCAGCCCGGGCGGGAGGGGTGATACGCAGTATTTT